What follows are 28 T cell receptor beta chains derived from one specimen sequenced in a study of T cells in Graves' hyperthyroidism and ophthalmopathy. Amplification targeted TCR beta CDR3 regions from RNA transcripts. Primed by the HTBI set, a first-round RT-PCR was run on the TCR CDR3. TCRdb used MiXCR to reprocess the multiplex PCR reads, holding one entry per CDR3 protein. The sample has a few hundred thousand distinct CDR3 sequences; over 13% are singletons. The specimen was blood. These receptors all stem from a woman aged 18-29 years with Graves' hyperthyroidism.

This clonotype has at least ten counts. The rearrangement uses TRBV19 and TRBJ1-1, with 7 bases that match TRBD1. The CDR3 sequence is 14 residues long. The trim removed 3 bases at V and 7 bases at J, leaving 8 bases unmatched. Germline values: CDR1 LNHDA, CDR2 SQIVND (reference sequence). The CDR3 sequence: CASSINRGQSEAFF. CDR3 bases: TGTGCCAGTAGTATTAATAGGGGACAGAGTGAAGCTTTCTTT.

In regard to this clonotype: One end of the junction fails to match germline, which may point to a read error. The CDR3 here is CASSQAQAGNQPQHF. Written as DNA, the CDR3 is TGCGCCAGCAGCCAAGCCCAGGCGGGCAATCAGCCCCAGCATTTT. This chain connects TRBV7-9 to TRBJ1-5; D is unresolved. Per the germline V gene, CDR1 is SEHNR and CDR2 is FQNEAQ (reference sequence). The length of the CDR3 is 15 residues.

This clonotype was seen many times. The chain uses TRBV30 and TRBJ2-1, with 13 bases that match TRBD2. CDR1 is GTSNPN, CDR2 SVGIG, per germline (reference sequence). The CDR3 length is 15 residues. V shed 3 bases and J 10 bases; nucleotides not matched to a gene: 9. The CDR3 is CAWRTGLAGVSEQFF. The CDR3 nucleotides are TGTGCCTGGAGAACAGGACTAGCGGGAGTGTCGGAGCAGTTCTTC. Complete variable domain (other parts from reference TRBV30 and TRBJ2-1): SQTIHQWPATLVQPVGSPLSLECTVEGTSNPNLYWYRQAAGRGLQLLFYSVGIGQISSEVPQNLSASRPQDRQFILSSKKLLLSDSGFYLCAWRTGLAGVSEQFFGPGTRLTVL.

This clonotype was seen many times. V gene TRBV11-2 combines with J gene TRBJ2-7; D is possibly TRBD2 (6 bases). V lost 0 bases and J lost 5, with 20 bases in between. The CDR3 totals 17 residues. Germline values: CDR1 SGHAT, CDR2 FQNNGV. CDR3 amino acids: CASSLDHIRRGEHEQYF. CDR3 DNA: TGTGCCAGCAGCTTAGATCATATTAGGAGGGGTGAACACGAGCAGTACTTC. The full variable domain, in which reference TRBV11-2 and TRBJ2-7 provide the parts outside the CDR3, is EAGVAQSPRYKIIEKRQSVAFWCNPISGHATLYWYQQILGQGPKLLIQFQNNGVVDDSQLPKDRFSAERLKGVDSTLKIQPAKLEDSAVYLCASSLDHIRRGEHEQYFGPGTRLTVT.

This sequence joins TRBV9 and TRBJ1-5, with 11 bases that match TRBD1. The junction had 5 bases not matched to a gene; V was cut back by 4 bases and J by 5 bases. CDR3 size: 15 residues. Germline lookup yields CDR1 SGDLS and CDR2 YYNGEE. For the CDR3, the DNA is TGTGCCAGCAGCCCAGGGACAGGGGGGGATCAGCCCCAGCATTTT. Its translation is CASSPGTGGDQPQHF.

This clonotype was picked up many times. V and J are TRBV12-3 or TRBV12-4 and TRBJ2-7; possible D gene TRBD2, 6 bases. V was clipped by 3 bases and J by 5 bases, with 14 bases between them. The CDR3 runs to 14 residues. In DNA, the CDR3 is TGTGCCAGCAGTTTTGTTGGAGGGGCCCACGAGCAGTACTTC. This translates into CASSFVGGAHEQYF.

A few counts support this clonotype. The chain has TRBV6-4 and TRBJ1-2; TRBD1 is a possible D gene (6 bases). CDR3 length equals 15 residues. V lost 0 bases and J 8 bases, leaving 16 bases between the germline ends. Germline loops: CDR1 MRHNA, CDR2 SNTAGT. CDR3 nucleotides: TGTGCCAGCAGTGACTCCCTACAGGGACGGGGAGGCTACACCTTC. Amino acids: CASSDSLQGRGGYTF.

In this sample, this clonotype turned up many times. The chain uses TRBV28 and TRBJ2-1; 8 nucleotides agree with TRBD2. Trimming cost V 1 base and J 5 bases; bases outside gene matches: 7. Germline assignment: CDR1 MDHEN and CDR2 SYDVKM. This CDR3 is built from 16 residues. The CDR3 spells CASSLFGLAGNNEQFF. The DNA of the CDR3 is TGTGCCAGCAGTTTATTCGGCCTAGCGGGCAACAATGAGCAGTTCTTC.

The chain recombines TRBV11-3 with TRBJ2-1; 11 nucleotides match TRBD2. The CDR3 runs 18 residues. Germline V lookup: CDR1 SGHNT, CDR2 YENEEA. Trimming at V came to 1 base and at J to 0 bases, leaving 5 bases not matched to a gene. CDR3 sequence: CASSLGATSGSSYNEQFF. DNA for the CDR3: TGTGCCAGCAGCTTAGGGGCCACTAGCGGGAGCTCCTACAATGAGCAGTTCTTC.

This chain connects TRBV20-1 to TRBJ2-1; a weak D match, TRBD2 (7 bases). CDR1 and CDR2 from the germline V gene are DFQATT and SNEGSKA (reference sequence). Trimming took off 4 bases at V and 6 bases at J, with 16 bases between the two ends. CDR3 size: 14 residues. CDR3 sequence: CSATLGGGLNEQFF. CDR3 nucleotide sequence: TGCAGTGCTACCCTAGGGGGGGGGCTCAATGAGCAGTTCTTC.

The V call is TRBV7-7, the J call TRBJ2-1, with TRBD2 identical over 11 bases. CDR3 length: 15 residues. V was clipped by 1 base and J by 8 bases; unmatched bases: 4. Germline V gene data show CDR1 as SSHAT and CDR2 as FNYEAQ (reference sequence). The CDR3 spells CASSLELAGVHEQFF. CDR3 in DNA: TGTGCCAGCAGCTTAGAACTAGCGGGAGTCCATGAGCAGTTCTTC.

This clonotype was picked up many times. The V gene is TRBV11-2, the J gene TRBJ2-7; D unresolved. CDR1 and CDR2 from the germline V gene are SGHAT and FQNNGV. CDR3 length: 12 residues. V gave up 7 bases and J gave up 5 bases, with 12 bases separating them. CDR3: CASTLSWDEQYF. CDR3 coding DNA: TGTGCCAGCACCCTATCGTGGGACGAGCAGTACTTC.

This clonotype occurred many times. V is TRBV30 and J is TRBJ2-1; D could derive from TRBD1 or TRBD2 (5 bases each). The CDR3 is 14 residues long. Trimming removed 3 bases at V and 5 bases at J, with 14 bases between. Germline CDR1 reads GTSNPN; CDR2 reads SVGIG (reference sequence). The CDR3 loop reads CAWSTGPTNNEQFF. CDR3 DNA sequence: TGTGCCTGGAGCACGGGACCTACCAACAATGAGCAGTTCTTC. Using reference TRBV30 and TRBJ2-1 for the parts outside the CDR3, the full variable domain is SQTIHQWPATLVQPVGSPLSLECTVEGTSNPNLYWYRQAAGRGLQLLFYSVGIGQISSEVPQNLSASRPQDRQFILSSKKLLLSDSGFYLCAWSTGPTNNEQFFGPGTRLTVL.

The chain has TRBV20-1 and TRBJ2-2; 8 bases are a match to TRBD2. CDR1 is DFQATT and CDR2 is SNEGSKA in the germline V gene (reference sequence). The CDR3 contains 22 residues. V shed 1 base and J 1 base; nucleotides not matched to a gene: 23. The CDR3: CSARVPRGERENVVWNTGELFF. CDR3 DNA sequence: TGCAGTGCTAGAGTTCCGCGGGGGGAGCGGGAGAATGTTGTATGGAACACCGGGGAGCTGTTTTTT.

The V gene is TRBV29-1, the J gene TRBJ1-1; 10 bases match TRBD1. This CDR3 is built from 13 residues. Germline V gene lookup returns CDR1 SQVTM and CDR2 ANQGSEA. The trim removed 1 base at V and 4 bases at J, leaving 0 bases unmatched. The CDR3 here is CSVEGDRGTEAFF. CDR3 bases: TGCAGCGTTGAAGGGGACAGGGGCACTGAAGCTTTCTTT. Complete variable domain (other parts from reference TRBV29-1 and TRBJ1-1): SAVISQKPSRDICQRGTSLTIQCQVDSQVTMMFWYRQQPGQSLTLIATANQGSEATYESGFVIDKFPISRPNLTFSTLTVSNMSPEDSSIYLCSVEGDRGTEAFFGQGTRLTVV.

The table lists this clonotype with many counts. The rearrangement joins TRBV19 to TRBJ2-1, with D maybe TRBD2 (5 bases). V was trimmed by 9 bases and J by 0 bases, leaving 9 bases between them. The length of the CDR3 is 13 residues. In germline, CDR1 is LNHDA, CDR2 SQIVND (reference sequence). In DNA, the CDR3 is TGTGCCAGCGGGATGAGCTCCTACAATGAGCAGTTCTTC. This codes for CASGMSSYNEQFF.

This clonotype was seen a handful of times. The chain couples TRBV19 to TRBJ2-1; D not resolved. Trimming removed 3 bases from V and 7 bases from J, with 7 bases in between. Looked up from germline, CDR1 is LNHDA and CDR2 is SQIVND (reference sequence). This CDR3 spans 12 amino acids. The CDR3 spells CASSIIPNEQFF. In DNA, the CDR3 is TGTGCCAGTAGTATCATCCCGAATGAGCAGTTCTTC.

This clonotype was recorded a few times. The CDR3 here is CASSPAGGPHNEQFF. CDR3 bases: TGTGCCAGCAGCCCAGCGGGAGGGCCCCACAATGAGCAGTTCTTC. The chain joins TRBV3-1 to TRBJ2-1; 10 positions agree with TRBD2. V dropped 4 bases and J dropped 5; count of bases not matched to a gene: 5. This CDR3 contains 15 residues. Germline V gene sequence: CDR1 LGHDT, CDR2 YNNKEL (reference sequence).

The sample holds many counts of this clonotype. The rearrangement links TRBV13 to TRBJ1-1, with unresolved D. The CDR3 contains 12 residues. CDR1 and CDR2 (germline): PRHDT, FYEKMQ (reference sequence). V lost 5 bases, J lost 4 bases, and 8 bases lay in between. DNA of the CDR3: TGTGCCAGCAGCCACGGGATCACTGAAGCTTTCTTT. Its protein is CASSHGITEAFF. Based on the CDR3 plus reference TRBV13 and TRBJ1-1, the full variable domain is AAGVIQSPRHLIKEKRETATLKCYPIPRHDTVYWYQQGPGQDPQFLISFYEKMQSDKGSIPDRFSAQQFSDYHSELNMSSLELGDSALYFCASSHGITEAFFGQGTRLTVV.

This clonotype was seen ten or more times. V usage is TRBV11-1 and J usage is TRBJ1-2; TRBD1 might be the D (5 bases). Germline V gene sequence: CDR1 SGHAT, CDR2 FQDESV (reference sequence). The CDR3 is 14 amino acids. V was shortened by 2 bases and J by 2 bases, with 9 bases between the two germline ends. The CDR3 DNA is TGTGCCAGCAGCTTATCCCGGGACAACTATGGCTACACCTTC. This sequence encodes CASSLSRDNYGYTF. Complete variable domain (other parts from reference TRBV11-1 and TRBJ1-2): EAEVAQSPRYKITEKSQAVAFWCDPISGHATLYWYRQILGQGPELLVQFQDESVVDDSQLPKDRFSAERLKGVDSTLKIQPAELGDSAMYLCASSLSRDNYGYTFGSGTRLTVV.

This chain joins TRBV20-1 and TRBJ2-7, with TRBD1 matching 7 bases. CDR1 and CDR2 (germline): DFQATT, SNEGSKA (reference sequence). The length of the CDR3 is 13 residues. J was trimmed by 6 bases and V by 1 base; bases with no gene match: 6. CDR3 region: CSARGDSRAEQYF. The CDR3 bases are TGCAGTGCTAGAGGGGACAGCCGGGCCGAGCAGTACTTC.

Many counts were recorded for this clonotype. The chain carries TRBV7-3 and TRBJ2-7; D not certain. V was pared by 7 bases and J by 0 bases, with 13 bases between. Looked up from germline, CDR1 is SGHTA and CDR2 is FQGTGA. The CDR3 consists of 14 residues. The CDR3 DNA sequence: TGTGCCAGCAAGCCCGAGCCAGGCTCCTACGAGCAGTACTTC. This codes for CASKPEPGSYEQYF.

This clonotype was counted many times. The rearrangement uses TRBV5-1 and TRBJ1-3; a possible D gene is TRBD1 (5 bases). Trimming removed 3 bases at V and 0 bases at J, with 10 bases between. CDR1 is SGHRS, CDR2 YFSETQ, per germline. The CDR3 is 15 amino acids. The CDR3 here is CASSSQGISGNTIYF. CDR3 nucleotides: TGCGCCAGCAGCTCTCAGGGAATCTCTGGAAACACCATATATTTT.

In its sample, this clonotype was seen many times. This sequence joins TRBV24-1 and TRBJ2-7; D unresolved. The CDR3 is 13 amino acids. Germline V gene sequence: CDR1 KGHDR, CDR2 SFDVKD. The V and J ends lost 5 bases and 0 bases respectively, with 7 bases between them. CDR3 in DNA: TGTGCCACCAGTGGGGCGGACTCCTACGAGCAGTACTTC. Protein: CATSGADSYEQYF.

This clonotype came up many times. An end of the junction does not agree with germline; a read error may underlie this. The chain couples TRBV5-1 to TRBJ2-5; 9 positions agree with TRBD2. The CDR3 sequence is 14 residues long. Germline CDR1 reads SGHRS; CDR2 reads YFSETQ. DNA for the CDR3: TGCGCCAGCAGTTTGGGACTAGCTCAAGAGACCCAGTACTTC. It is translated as CASSLGLAQETQYF.

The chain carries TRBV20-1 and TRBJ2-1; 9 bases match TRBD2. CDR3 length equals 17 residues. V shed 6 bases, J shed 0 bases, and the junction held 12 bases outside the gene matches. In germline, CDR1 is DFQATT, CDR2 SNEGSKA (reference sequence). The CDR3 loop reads CSASGLAGLSSYNEQFF. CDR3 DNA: TGCAGTGCCAGTGGGCTAGCGGGACTAAGCTCCTACAATGAGCAGTTCTTC.

The CDR3 spells CASSVEAAGVGTSICEQYF. In DNA form, the CDR3 reads TGTGCCAGCAGTGTGGAGGCGGCCGGGGTGGGGACTAGCATTTGCGAGCAGTACTTC. The V gene is TRBV25-1, the J gene TRBJ2-7; 9 bases agree with TRBD2. The trim removed 4 bases at V and 6 bases at J, leaving 22 bases unmatched. CDR3 length: 19 residues. From germline, CDR1 is MGHDK and CDR2 SYGVNS.

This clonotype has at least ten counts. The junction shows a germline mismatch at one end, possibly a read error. The CDR3: CASSQGAGNTEAFF. CDR3 DNA: TGTGCCAGCTCACAGGGGGCGGGTAACACTGAAGCTTTCTTT. The chain recombines TRBV4-1 with TRBJ1-1; 9 nucleotides line up with TRBD1. CDR3 length equals 14 residues. From germline, CDR1 is MGHRA and CDR2 YSYEKL.